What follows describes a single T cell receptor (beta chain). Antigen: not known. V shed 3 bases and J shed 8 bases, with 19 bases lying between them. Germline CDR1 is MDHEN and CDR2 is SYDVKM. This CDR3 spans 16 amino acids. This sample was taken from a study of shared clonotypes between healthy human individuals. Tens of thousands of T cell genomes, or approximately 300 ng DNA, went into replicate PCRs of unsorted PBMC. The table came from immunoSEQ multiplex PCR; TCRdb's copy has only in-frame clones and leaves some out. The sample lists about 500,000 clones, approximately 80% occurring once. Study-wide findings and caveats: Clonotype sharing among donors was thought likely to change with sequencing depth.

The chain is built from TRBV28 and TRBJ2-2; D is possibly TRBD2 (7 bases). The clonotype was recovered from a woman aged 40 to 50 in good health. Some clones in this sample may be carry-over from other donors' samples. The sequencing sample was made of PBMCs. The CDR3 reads CASSLAGLVRGGELFF. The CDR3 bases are TGTGCCAGCAGTTTGGCCGGACTAGTCAGGGGTGGGGAGCTGTTTTTT. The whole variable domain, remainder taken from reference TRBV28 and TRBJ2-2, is DVKVTQSSRYLVKRTGEKVFLECVQDMDHENMFWYRQDPGLGLRLIYFSYDVKMKEKGDIPEGYSVSREKKERFSLILESASTNQTSMYLCASSLAGLVRGGELFFGEGSRLTVL.